The subject of this entry is one T cell receptor (beta chain). The data belong to a study of blood T cell repertoires in COVID-19. Study-level background: The origin of the acute and convalescent COVID-19 samples was the United States, Italy and Spain.

Participant-given clinical history determined each cohort assignment. The length of the CDR3 is 14 residues. V was cut by 0 bases and J by 7 bases, with 10 bases left in between. Germline assignment: CDR1 MNHEY and CDR2 SVGAGI. Per the original methods: Reference gene primer amplification yielded estimated nucleated cell counts. Sequenced by immunoSEQ multiplex PCR; TCRdb stores in-frame clones only, minus some. From that table come the V and J calls and clone size; the DNA was used to work out D and trimming. The profile shows 150,000 to 200,000 clones, about 88% of them singletons. The V gene is TRBV6-5, the J gene TRBJ1-5; D is possibly TRBD1 (5 bases). Specimen: PBMCs or T cells enriched from blood (not recorded which). This receptor was obtained from a young woman who had recovered from COVID-19. The CDR3 region is CASSYSGGSQPQHF. CDR3 coding DNA: TGTGCCAGCAGTTACTCGGGGGGGTCCCAGCCCCAGCATTTT.